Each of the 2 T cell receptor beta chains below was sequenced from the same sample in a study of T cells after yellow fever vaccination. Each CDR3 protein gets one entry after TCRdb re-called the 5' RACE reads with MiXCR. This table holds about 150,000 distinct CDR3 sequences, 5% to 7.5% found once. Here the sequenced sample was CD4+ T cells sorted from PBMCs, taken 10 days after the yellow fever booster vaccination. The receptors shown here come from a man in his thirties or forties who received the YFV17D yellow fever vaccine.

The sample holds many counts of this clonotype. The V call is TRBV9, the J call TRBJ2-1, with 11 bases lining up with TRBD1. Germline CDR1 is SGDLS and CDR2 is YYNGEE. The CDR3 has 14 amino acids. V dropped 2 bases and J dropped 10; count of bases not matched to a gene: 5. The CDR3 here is CASSVGQGAREQFF. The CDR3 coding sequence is TGTGCCAGCAGCGTCGGACAGGGGGCTCGAGAGCAGTTCTTC. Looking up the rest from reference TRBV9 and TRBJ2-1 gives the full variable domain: DSGVTQTPKHLITATGQRVTLRCSPRSGDLSVYWYQQSLDQGLQFLIQYYNGEERAKGNILERFSAQQFPDLHSELNLSSLELGDSALYFCASSVGQGAREQFFGPGTRLTVL.

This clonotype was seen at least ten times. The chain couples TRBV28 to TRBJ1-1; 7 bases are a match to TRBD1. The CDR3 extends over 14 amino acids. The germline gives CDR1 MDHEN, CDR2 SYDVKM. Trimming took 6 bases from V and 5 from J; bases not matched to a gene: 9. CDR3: CASSPGQPKTEAFF. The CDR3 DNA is TGTGCCAGCAGCCCGGGACAGCCGAAAACTGAAGCTTTCTTT.